One T cell receptor beta chain is described in this entry. Its antigen is not known. A single base separates this from a much larger clone, so it may be a read error. A constant-region primer served to make TCR beta cDNA from about 530 ng total RNA. Libraries for TCR beta were built through three nested multiplex PCR rounds, which together made up a slightly modified ARM-PCR procedure. Researchers ran the first two PCR rounds for roughly 11 cycles each with TRBV1-TRBV30 forward primers and a C-beta reverse primer. Via MiXCR, TCRdb re-called the multiplex PCR reads, giving one row per CDR3 protein. The sample holds roughly 120,000 distinct CDR3 sequences, 55% to 75% seen once. This record belongs to a study of tumor-infiltrating lymphocytes in primary liver carcinoma. Study-wide context: Patients were both men and women, whose ages ran from 30 to 69 years.

Broader study findings: Only about 7.5-24% of top clones appeared in all five tumor regions. Among the pair types, tumor region pairs showed more overlap than tumor-adjacent and tumor-blood pairs.

Germline V gives CDR1 SGHDN, CDR2 FVKESK. Trimming pared 4 bases from V and 5 bases from J, leaving 18 bases between. The CDR3 contains 15 residues. Taking about 17-33 mg of unsorted bulk tissue, the authors co-extracted RNA and DNA. The source is a woman aged 60-70 years with primary liver carcinoma and hepatitis B virus infection. Sequencing used liver tumor tissue from sampling region 3. The sample's subset: tumor region T3, left-lateral pole. The rearrangement uses TRBV14 and TRBJ2-7; TRBD2 might be the D (6 bases). The CDR3 DNA sequence: TGTGCCAGCAGCCCCATGGGGACTGGTCGCCACGAGCAGTACTTC. This translates into CASSPMGTGRHEQYF.